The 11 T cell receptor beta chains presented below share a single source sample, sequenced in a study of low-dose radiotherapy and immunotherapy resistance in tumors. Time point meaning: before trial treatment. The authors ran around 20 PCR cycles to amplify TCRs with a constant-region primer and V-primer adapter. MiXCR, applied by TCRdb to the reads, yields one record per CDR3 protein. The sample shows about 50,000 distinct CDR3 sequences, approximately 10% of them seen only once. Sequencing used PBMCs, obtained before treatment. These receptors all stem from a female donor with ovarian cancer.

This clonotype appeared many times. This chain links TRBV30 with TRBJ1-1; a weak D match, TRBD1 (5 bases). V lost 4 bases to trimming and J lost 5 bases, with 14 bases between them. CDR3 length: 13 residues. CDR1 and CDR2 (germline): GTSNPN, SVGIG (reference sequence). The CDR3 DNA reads TGTGCCTGGAAGCGGGGGGATGGAACTGAAGCTTTCTTT. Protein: CAWKRGDGTEAFF.

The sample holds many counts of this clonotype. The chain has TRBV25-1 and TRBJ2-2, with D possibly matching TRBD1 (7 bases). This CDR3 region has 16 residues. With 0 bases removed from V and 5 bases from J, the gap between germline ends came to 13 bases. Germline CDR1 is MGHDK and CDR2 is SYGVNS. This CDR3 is CASSEYSRGETGELFF. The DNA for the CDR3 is TGTGCCAGCAGTGAATACAGCAGGGGGGAGACCGGGGAGCTGTTTTTT. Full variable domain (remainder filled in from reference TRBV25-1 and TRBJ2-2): EADIYQTPRYLVIGTGKKITLECSQTMGHDKMYWYQQDPGMELHLIHYSYGVNSTEKGDLSSESTVSRIRTEHFPLTLESARPSHTSQYLCASSEYSRGETGELFFGEGSRLTVL.

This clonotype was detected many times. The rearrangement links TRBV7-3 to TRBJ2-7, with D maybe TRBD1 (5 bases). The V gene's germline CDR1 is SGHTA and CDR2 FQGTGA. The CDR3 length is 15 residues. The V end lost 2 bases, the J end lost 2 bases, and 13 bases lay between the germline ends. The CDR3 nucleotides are TGTGCCAGCAGCTTAGGGCAGGGTCTTACCTACGAGCAGTACTTC. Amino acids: CASSLGQGLTYEQYF.

The CDR3 loop reads CASSPMTSGGADTQYF. CDR3 bases: TGTGCCAGCAGTCCTATGACTAGCGGGGGGGCAGATACGCAGTATTTT. V usage is TRBV2 and J usage is TRBJ2-3, with 14 bases identical to TRBD2. CDR1 and CDR2 (germline): SNHLY, FYNNEI. The CDR3 is 16 residues long. Losses at the gene ends were 5 bases for V and 4 bases for J; bases not matched to a gene: 5. The full variable domain, rest sourced from reference TRBV2 and TRBJ2-3, is EPEVTQTPSHQVTQMGQEVILRCVPISNHLYFYWYRQILGQKVEFLVSFYNNEISEKSEIFDDQFSVERPDGSNFTLKIRSTKLEDSAMYFCASSPMTSGGADTQYFGPGTRLTVL.

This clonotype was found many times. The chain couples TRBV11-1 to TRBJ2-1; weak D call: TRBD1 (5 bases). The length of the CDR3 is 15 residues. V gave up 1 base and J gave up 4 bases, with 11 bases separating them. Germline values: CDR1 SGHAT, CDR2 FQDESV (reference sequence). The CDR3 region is CASSLGRASYNEQFF. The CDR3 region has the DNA TGTGCCAGCAGCTTAGGCAGGGCCTCATACAATGAGCAGTTCTTC. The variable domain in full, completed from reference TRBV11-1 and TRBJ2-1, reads EAEVAQSPRYKITEKSQAVAFWCDPISGHATLYWYRQILGQGPELLVQFQDESVVDDSQLPKDRFSAERLKGVDSTLKIQPAELGDSAMYLCASSLGRASYNEQFFGPGTRLTVL.

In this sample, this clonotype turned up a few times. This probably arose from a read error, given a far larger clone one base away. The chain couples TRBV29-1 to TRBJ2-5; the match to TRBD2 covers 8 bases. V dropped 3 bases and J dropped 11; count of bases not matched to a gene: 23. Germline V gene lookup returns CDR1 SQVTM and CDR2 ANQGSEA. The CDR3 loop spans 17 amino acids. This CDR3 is CSVDSKLAESSYNEQYF. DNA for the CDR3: TGCAGCGTTGACAGCAAACTAGCGGAGAGCTCCTACAATGAGCAGTACTTC.

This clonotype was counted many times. The CDR3 loop is CSVAPRLSGGYTF. Written as DNA, the CDR3 is TGCAGCGTTGCTCCTCGTTTATCTGGTGGCTACACCTTC. The chain employs TRBV29-1 and TRBJ1-2; D gene ambiguous. This CDR3 region has 13 residues. V was cut by 4 bases and J by 7 bases, with 16 bases left in between. From germline, CDR1 is SQVTM and CDR2 ANQGSEA.

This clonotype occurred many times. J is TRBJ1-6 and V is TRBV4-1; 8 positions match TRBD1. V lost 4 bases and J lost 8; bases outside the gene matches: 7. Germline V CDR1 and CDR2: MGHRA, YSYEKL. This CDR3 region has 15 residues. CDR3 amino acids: CASSRGPTGDSPLHF. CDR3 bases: TGCGCCAGCAGCCGAGGACCGACAGGGGATTCACCCCTCCACTTT.

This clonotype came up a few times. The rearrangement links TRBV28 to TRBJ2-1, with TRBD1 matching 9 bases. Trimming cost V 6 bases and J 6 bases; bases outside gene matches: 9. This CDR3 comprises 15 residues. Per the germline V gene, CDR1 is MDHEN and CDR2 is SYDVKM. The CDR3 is CASSLGQGIFNEQFF. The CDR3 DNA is TGTGCCAGCAGCCTCGGACAGGGGATATTCAATGAGCAGTTCTTC.

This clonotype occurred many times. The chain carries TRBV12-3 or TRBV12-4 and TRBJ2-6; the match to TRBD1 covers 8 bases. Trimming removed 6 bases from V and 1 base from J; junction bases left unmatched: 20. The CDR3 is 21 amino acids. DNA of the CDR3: TGTGCCAGCAGCACTTTCGCCCCCTTCGGACAGGGCCCTTCTGGGGCCAACGTCCTGACTTTC. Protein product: CASSTFAPFGQGPSGANVLTF.

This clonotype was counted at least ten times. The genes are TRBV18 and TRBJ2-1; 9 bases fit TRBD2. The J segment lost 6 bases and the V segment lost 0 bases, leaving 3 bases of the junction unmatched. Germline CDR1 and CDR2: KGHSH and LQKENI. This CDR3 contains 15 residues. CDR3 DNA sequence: TGTGCCAGCTCACCACCCGGCGGGAGGGGCAATGAGCAGTTCTTC. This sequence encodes CASSPPGGRGNEQFF.